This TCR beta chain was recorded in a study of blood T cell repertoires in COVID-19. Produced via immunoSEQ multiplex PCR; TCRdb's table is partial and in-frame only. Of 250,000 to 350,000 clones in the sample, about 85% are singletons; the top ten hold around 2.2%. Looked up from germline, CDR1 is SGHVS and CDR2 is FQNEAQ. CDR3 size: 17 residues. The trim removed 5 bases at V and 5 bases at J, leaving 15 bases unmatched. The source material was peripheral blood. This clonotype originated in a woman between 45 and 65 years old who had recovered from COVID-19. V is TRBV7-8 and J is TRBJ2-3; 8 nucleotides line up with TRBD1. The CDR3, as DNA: TGTGCCAGCAGCCCCCCTTATATGGGGACAGGAGAAGATACGCAGTATTTT. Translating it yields CASSPPYMGTGEDTQYF.